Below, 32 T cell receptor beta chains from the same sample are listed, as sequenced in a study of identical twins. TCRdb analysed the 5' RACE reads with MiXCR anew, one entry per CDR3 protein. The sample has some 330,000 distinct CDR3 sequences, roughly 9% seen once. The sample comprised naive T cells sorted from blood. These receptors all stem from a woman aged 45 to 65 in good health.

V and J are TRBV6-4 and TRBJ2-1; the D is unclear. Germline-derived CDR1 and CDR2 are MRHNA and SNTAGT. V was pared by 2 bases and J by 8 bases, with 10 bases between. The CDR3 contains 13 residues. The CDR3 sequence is CASSDRVGDEQFF. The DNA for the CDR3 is TGTGCCAGCAGTGACCGAGTGGGCGATGAGCAGTTCTTC.

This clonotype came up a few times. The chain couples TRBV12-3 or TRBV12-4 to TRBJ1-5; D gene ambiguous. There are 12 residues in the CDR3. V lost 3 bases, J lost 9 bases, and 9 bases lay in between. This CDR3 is CASSLGKGPQHF. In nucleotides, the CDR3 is TGTGCCAGCAGTTTGGGAAAGGGGCCCCAGCATTTT.

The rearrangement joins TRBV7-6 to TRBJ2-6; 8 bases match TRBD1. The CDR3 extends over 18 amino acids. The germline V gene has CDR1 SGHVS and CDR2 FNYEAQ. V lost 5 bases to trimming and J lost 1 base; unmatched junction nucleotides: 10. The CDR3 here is CASSGGQGIISGANVLTF. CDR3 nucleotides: TGTGCCAGCAGCGGAGGACAGGGAATTATTTCTGGGGCCAACGTCCTGACTTTC.

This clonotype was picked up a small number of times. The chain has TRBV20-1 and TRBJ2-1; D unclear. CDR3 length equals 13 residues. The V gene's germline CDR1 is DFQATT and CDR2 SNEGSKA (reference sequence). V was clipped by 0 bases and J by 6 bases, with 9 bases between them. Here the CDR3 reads CSAREASLNEQFF. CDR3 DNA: TGCAGTGCTAGAGAAGCGTCCCTCAATGAGCAGTTCTTC.

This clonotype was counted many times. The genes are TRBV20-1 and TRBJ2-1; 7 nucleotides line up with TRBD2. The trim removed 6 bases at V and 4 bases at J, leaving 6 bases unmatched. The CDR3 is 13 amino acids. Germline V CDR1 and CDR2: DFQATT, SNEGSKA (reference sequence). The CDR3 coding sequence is TGCAGTGCAGCGGGGCCCCATTACAATGAGCAGTTCTTC. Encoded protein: CSAAGPHYNEQFF.

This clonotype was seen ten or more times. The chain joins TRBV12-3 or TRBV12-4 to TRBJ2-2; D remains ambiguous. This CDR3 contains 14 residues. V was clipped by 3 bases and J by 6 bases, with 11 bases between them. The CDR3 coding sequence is TGTGCCAGCAGTTTTTTAGCCGGGCCCGGGGAGCTGTTTTTT. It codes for CASSFLAGPGELFF.

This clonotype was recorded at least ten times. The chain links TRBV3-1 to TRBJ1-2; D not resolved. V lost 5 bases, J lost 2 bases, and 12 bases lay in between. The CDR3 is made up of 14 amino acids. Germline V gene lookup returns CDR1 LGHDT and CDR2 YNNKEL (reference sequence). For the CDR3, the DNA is TGTGCCAGCAGCTCGCTATCGGGGAACTATGGCTACACCTTC. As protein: CASSSLSGNYGYTF.

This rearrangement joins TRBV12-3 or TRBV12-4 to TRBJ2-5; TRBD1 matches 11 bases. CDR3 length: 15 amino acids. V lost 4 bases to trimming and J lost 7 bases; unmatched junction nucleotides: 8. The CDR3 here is CASSSLGQGAGTQYF. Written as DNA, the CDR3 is TGTGCCAGCAGTTCCCTTGGACAGGGGGCGGGGACCCAGTACTTC.

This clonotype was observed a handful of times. In nucleotides, the CDR3 is TGTGCCTGGAGGGGCAGTTACTATGGCTACACCTTC. It yields the protein CAWRGSYYGYTF. The chain employs TRBV30 and TRBJ1-2; no clear D. The CDR3 contains 12 residues. Looked up from germline, CDR1 is GTSNPN and CDR2 is SVGIG (reference sequence). Trimming removed 3 bases at V and 3 bases at J, with 8 bases between.

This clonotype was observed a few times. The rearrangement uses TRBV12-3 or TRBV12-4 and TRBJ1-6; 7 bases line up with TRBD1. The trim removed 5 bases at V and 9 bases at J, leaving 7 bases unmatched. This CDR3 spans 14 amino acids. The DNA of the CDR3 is TGTGCCAGCAGTCTACAGGGGCGTGGTTCACCCCTCCACTTT. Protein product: CASSLQGRGSPLHF.

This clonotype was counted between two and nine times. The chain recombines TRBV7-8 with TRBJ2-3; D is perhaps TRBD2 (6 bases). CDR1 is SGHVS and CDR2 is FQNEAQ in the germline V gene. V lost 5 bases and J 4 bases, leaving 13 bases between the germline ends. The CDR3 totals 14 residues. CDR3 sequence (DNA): TGTGCCAGCAGCCACCGGAGGGCCCCAGATACGCAGTATTTT. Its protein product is CASSHRRAPDTQYF.

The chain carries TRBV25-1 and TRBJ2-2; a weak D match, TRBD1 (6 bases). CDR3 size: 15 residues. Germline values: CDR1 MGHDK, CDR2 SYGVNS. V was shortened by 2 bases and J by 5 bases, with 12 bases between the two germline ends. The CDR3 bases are TGTGCCAGCAGTGAACCACACAGGGCTACCGGGGAGCTGTTTTTT. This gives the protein CASSEPHRATGELFF.

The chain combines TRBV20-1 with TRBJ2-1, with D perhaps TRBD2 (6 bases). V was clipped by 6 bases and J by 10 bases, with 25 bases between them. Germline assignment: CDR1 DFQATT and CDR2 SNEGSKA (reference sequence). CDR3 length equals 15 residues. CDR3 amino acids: CSARLRAGTDGEQFF. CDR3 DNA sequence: TGCAGTGCCAGATTGCGGGCGGGAACAGACGGGGAGCAGTTCTTC.

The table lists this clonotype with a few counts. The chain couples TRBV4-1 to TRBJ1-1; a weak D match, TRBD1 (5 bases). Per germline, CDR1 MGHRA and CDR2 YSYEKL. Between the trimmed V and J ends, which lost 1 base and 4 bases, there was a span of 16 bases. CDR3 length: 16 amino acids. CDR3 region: CASSQGRQMYSTEAFF. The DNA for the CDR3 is TGCGCCAGCAGCCAAGGTCGACAGATGTATAGCACTGAAGCTTTCTTT.

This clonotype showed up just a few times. The CDR3 region has the DNA TGTGCCAGCAGCGGCGGGACAGGGGGCGGTCGCACAGATACGCAGTATTTT. Translation: CASSGGTGGGRTDTQYF. The rearrangement links TRBV7-9 to TRBJ2-3; 12 bases line up with TRBD1. V was pared by 5 bases and J by 1 base, with 7 bases of the junction left unmatched. CDR3 size: 17 residues. CDR1 and CDR2 (germline): SEHNR, FQNEAQ (reference sequence).

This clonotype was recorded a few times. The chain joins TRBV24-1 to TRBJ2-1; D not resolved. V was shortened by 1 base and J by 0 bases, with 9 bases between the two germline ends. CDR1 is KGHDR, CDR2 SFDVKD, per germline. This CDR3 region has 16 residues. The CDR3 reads CATSDLGASSYNEQFF. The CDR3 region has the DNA TGTGCCACCAGTGATTTAGGCGCGAGCTCCTACAATGAGCAGTTCTTC.

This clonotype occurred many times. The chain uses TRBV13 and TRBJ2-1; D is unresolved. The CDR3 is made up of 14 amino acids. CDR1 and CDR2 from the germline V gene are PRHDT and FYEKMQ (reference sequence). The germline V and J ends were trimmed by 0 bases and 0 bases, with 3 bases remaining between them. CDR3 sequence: CASSLGTSYNEQFF. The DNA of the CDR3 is TGTGCCAGCAGCTTAGGAACCTCCTACAATGAGCAGTTCTTC.

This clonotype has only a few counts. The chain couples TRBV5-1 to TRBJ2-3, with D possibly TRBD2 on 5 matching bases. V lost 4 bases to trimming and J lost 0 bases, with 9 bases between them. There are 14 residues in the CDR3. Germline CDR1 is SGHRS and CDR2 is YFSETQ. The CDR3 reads CASSIRGSTDTQYF. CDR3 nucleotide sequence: TGCGCCAGCAGCATCCGCGGGAGCACAGATACGCAGTATTTT.

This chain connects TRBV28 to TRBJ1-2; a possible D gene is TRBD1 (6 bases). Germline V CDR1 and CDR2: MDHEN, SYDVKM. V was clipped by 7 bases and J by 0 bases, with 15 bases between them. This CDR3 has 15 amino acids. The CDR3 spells CASTPGTRANYGYTF. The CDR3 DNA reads TGTGCCAGCACCCCGGGGACAAGAGCTAACTATGGCTACACCTTC.

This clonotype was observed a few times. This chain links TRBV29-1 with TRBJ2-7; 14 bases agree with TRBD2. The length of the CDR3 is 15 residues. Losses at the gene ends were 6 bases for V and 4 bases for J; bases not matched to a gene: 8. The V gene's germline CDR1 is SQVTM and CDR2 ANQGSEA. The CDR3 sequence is CSVAGTSGSQYEQYV. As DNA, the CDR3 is TGCAGCGTGGCTGGGACTAGCGGGAGCCAGTACGAGCAGTACGTC.

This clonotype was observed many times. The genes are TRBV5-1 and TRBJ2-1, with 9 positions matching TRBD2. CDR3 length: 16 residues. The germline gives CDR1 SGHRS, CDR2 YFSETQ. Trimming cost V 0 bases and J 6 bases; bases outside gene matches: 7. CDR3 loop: CASSLGLAVGVNEQFF. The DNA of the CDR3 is TGCGCCAGCAGCTTGGGACTAGCGGTTGGAGTCAATGAGCAGTTCTTC.

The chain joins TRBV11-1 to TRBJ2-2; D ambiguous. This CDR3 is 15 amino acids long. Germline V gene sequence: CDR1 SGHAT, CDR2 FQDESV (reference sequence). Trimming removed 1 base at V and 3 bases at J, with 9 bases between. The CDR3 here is CASSLEGIHTGELFF. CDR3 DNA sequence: TGTGCCAGCAGCTTAGAGGGAATACACACCGGGGAGCTGTTTTTT.

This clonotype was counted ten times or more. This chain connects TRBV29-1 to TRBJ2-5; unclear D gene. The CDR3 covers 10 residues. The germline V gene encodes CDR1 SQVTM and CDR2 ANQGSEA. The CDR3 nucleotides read TGCAGTGTTTCCCCGGAGACCCAGTACTTC. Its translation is CSVSPETQYF.

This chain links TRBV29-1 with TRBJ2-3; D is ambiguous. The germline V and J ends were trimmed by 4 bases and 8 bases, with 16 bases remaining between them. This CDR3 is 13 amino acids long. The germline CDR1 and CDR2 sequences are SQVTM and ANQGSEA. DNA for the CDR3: TGCAGCGTTGGCCATAAAATGACGGGTACGCAGTATTTT. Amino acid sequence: CSVGHKMTGTQYF.

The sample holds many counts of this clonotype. The CDR3 spells CATSDLSGSSNTQYF. In DNA form, the CDR3 reads TGTGCCACCAGTGATTTGTCAGGGAGTTCAAATACGCAGTATTTT. The chain combines TRBV24-1 with TRBJ2-3; D assignment may be TRBD1 or TRBD2 (5 bases each). Trimming took 0 bases from V and 7 from J, leaving 13 bases between them. The germline gives CDR1 KGHDR, CDR2 SFDVKD. CDR3 size: 15 residues.

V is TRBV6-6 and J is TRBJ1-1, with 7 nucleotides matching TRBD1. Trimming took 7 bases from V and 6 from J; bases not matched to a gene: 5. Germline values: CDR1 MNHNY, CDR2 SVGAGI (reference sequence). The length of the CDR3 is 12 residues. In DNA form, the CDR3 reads TGTGCCAGCACTCCAGGGGGTTCTGAAGCTTTCTTT. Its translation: CASTPGGSEAFF.

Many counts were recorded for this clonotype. CDR3: CASSSVYEQYF. Here the CDR3 DNA reads TGTGCCAGCAGTTCCGTCTACGAGCAGTACTTC. V gene TRBV12-3 or TRBV12-4 combines with J gene TRBJ2-7; D unclear. The CDR3 sequence is 11 residues long. V was pared by 4 bases and J by 3 bases, with 4 bases between.

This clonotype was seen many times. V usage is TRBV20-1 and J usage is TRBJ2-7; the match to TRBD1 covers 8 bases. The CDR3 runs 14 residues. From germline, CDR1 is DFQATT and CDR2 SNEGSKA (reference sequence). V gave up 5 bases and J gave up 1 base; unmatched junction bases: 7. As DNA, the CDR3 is TGCAGTGCTCTTCGGACAGGGTTATCCTACGAGCAGTACTTC. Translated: CSALRTGLSYEQYF.

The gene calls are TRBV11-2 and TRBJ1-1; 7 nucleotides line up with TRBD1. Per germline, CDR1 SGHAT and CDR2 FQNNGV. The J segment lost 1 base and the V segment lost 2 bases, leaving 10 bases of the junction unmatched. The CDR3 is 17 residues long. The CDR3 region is CASSLRPAGQTNTEAFF. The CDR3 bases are TGTGCCAGCAGCTTACGGCCTGCGGGACAGACGAACACTGAAGCTTTCTTT.

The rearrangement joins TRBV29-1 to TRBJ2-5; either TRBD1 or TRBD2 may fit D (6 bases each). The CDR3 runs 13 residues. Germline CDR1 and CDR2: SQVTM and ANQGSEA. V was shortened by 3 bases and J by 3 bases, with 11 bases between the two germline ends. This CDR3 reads CSVERGAKETQYF. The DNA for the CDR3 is TGCAGCGTTGAGAGGGGGGCGAAAGAGACCCAGTACTTC.

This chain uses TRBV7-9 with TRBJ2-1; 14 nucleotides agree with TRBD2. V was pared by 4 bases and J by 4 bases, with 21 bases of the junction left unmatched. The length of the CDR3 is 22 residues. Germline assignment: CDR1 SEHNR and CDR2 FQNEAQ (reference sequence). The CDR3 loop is CASSSGLAGEAGLRGLYNEQFF. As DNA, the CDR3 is TGTGCCAGCAGCTCGGGACTAGCGGGAGAAGCGGGGTTAAGAGGCCTATACAATGAGCAGTTCTTC.

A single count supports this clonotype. CDR3 bases: TGTGCCAGCAGGCCCGGACGTGTTACCTACGAGCAGTACTTC. This sequence encodes CASRPGRVTYEQYF. The genes are TRBV2 and TRBJ2-7; D ambiguous. Deletions cut 6 bases from V and 2 bases from J, with 14 bases between. CDR3 size: 14 residues. Germline V lookup: CDR1 SNHLY, CDR2 FYNNEI.